This T cell receptor beta chain was profiled in a study of T cell responses to AZD1222 COVID-19 vaccine. Sequencing was performed with immunoSEQ multiplex PCR; in TCRdb, only in-frame clones are kept and a portion is missing. In the table there are more than 85,000 clones, approximately 90% of which are singletons. Germline CDR1 LNHDA, CDR2 SQIVND (reference sequence). Deletions cut 4 bases from V and 1 base from J, with 7 bases between. The CDR3 has 14 amino acids. The sequenced sample was peripheral blood, obtained 28 days after the second AZD1222 dose. The chain carries TRBV19 and TRBJ2-2, with no clear D. The sequence derives from an adult who received the AZD1222 COVID-19 vaccine. The CDR3 region has the DNA TGTGCCAGTAGTACGTCCGGGAACACCGGGGAGCTGTTTTTT. Translated, it gives CASSTSGNTGELFF.